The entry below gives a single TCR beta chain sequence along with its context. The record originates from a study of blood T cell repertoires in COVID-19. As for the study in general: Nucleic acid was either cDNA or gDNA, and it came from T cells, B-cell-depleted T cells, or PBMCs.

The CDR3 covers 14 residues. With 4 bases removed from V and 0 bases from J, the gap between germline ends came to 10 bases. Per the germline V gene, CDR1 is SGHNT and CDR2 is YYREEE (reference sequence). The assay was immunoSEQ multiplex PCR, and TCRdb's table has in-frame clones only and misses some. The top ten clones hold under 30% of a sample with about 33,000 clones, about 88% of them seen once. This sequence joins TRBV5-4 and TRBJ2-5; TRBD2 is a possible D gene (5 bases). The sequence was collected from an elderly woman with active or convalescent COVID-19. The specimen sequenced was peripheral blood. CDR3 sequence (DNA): TGTGCCAGCAGCCTGGTAGCGAACCAAGAGACCCAGTACTTC. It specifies CASSLVANQETQYF.